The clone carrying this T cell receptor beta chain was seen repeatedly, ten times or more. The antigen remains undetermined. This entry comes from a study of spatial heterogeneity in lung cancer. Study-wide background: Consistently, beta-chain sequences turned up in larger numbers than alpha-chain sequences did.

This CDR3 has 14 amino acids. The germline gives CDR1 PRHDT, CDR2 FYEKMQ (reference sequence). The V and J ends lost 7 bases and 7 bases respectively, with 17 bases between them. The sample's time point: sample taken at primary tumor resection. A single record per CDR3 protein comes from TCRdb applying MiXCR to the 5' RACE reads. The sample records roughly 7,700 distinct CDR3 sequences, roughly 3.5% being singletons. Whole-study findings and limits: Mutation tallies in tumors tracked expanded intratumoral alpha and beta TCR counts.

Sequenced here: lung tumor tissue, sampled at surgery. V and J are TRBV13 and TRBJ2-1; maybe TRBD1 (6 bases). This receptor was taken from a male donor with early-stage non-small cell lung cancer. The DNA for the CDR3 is TGTGCCAGCATCCTCGGGACACCTGGGAATGAGCAGTTCTTC. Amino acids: CASILGTPGNEQFF.